Each of the 19 T cell receptor beta chains below was sequenced from the same sample in a study of T cell changes during pregnancy in multiple sclerosis. The table came from immunoSEQ multiplex PCR; TCRdb's copy has only in-frame clones and leaves some out. The table shows roughly 69,000 clones, with about 89% occurring only once. The sample here was peripheral blood, taken in the second trimester of pregnancy. These receptors all stem from a female donor with multiple sclerosis, enrolled in a pregnancy study.

The chain joins TRBV7-9 to TRBJ1-2; TRBD1 is a possible D gene (6 bases). Between the trimmed V and J ends, which lost 5 bases and 2 bases, there was a span of 9 bases. CDR1 is SEHNR, CDR2 FQNEAQ, per germline (reference sequence). CDR3 length: 13 amino acids. CDR3 sequence: CASSPQGNYGYTF. CDR3 DNA: TGTGCCAGCAGCCCACAGGGCAACTATGGCTACACCTTC.

In this sample, this clone turned up a few times. The chain employs TRBV29-1 and TRBJ1-1; no clear D. Per germline, CDR1 SQVTM and CDR2 ANQGSEA. V dropped 1 base and J dropped 1 base, with 7 bases sitting between them. This CDR3 has 13 residues. In DNA, the CDR3 is TGCAGCGTTGAAGGACAACAGAACACTGAAGCTTTCTTT. As protein: CSVEGQQNTEAFF.

The chain combines TRBV5-5 with TRBJ1-5; the D gene is possibly TRBD1 (5 bases). V dropped 2 bases and J dropped 7 bases, with 10 bases sitting between them. CDR1 is SGHKS and CDR2 is YYEKEE in the germline V gene (reference sequence). The CDR3 consists of 13 residues. As DNA, the CDR3 is TGTGCCAGCAGCTTTGGGAGGGACCAGCCCCAGCATTTT. Translation gives CASSFGRDQPQHF.

The chain is built from TRBV9 and TRBJ1-2; D is unclear. The CDR3 loop spans 14 amino acids. Trimming cost V 0 bases and J 2 bases, with 8 bases left between them. CDR1 SGDLS and CDR2 YYNGEE come from the germline V gene. The CDR3 DNA reads as TGTGCCAGCAGCGTAGCTACGGAGAACTATGGCTACACCTTC. This translates into CASSVATENYGYTF. Based on the CDR3 plus reference TRBV9 and TRBJ1-2, the full variable domain is DSGVTQTPKHLITATGQRVTLRCSPRSGDLSVYWYQQSLDQGLQFLIQYYNGEERAKGNILERFSAQQFPDLHSELNLSSLELGDSALYFCASSVATENYGYTFGSGTRLTVV.

This chain joins TRBV18 and TRBJ1-1; no firm D call. The V end was cut by 4 bases, the J end by 5 bases, with 20 bases between. There are 16 residues in the CDR3. From germline, CDR1 is KGHSH and CDR2 LQKENI. The CDR3 is CASSQGGYGVETEAFF. The CDR3 coding sequence is TGTGCCAGCTCACAGGGTGGATACGGGGTTGAAACTGAAGCTTTCTTT.

The chain couples TRBV27 to TRBJ2-6; 7 nucleotides align to TRBD1. The CDR3 runs to 19 residues. Unmatched junction bases numbered 18, after V lost 6 bases and J lost 4 bases. Germline V gene data show CDR1 as MNHEY and CDR2 as SMNVEV (reference sequence). The CDR3 is CASSRRLPGQPLGANVLTF. The DNA for the CDR3 is TGTGCCAGCAGCCGACGCCTCCCGGGACAGCCCCTCGGGGCCAACGTCCTGACTTTC. Supplemented by reference TRBV27 and TRBJ2-6, the full variable domain reads EAQVTQNPRYLITVTGKKLTVTCSQNMNHEYMSWYRQDPGLGLRQIYYSMNVEVTDKGDVPEGYKVSRKEKRNFPLILESPSPNQTSLYFCASSRRLPGQPLGANVLTFGAGSRLTVL.

V usage is TRBV4-3 and J usage is TRBJ1-6; weak D call: TRBD1 (6 bases). The germline V gene has CDR1 LGHNA and CDR2 YSLEER. V shed 4 bases and J shed 2 bases, with 9 bases lying between them. The CDR3 consists of 15 residues. CDR3 sequence (DNA): TGCGCCAGCAGCCCCCGGGACACCTATAATTCACCCCTCCACTTT. It translates to CASSPRDTYNSPLHF.

This rearrangement joins TRBV14 to TRBJ1-6; D remains ambiguous. V was clipped by 1 base and J by 13 bases, with 11 bases between them. The length of the CDR3 is 13 residues. From germline, CDR1 is SGHDN and CDR2 FVKESK. For the CDR3, the DNA is TGTGCCAGCAGCCAAGGGGTGTTCGGGCCCCTCCACTTT. It codes for CASSQGVFGPLHF.

This chain connects TRBV7-2 to TRBJ2-4; TRBD2 aligns across 7 bases. Germline V lookup: CDR1 SGHTA, CDR2 FQGNSA. The CDR3 contains 17 residues. The junction had 6 bases not matched to a gene; V was cut back by 1 base and J by 0 bases. DNA of the CDR3: TGTGCCAGCAGCTTAGGATCCCTAGCGGTAGCCAAAAACATTCAGTACTTC. Its translation: CASSLGSLAVAKNIQYF.

The chain combines TRBV19 with TRBJ1-1, with D hard to call. V gave up 6 bases and J gave up 5 bases, with 7 bases separating them. The CDR3 covers 11 residues. Germline CDR1 reads LNHDA; CDR2 reads SQIVND (reference sequence). CDR3 region: CASRLLTEAFF. In DNA form, the CDR3 reads TGTGCCAGTAGATTATTAACTGAAGCTTTCTTT.

This chain links TRBV15 with TRBJ2-5; D might be TRBD2 (5 bases). V gave up 0 bases and J gave up 5 bases, with 16 bases separating them. This CDR3 spans 16 amino acids. The germline V gene has CDR1 LNHNV and CDR2 YYDKDF (reference sequence). The CDR3 reads CATSRDEDETGETQYF. As DNA, the CDR3 is TGTGCCACCAGCAGAGATGAGGACGAAACGGGGGAGACCCAGTACTTC. Based on the CDR3 plus reference TRBV15 and TRBJ2-5, the full variable domain is DAMVIQNPRYQVTQFGKPVTLSCSQTLNHNVMYWYQQKSSQAPKLLFHYYDKDFNNEADTPDNFQSRRPNTSFCFLDIRSPGLGDTAMYLCATSRDEDETGETQYFGPGTRLLVL.

V gene TRBV19 combines with J gene TRBJ1-1; D is ambiguous. CDR1 and CDR2 (germline): LNHDA, SQIVND (reference sequence). The CDR3 has 15 residues. V lost 7 bases, J lost 4 bases, and 19 bases lay in between. CDR3 sequence: CASTLREAPGTEAFF. The CDR3 DNA reads as TGTGCCAGTACCTTAAGAGAGGCCCCGGGCACTGAAGCTTTCTTT.

The CDR3, as DNA: TGTGCCTGGACAGGGTCAAGCACAGATACGCAGTATTTT. Its protein product is CAWTGSSTDTQYF. The chain joins TRBV30 to TRBJ2-3; D is possibly TRBD1 (5 bases). This CDR3 comprises 13 residues. Per germline, CDR1 GTSNPN and CDR2 SVGIG (reference sequence). V was pared by 4 bases and J by 0 bases, with 8 bases between.

This chain links TRBV28 with TRBJ1-2; D unresolved. Germline V gene data show CDR1 as MDHEN and CDR2 as SYDVKM. Trimming removed 2 bases at V and 4 bases at J, with 8 bases between. This CDR3 contains 13 residues. CDR3 sequence reads: CASSLIGGYGYTF. DNA of the CDR3: TGTGCCAGCAGTTTAATCGGTGGCTATGGCTACACCTTC.

V is TRBV4-3 and J is TRBJ1-1, with TRBD1 matching 9 bases. CDR1 is LGHNA and CDR2 is YSLEER in the germline V gene. CDR3 length equals 15 residues. Trimming at V came to 2 bases and at J to 4 bases, leaving 5 bases not matched to a gene. CDR3 nucleotide sequence: TGCGCCAGCAGCCAAAGGACAGGGGTGGTCACTGAAGCTTTCTTT. This translates into CASSQRTGVVTEAFF.

The chain recombines TRBV19 with TRBJ1-5; no reliable D call. The length of the CDR3 is 16 residues. Trimming took 3 bases from V and 7 from J, leaving 19 bases between them. In germline, CDR1 is LNHDA, CDR2 SQIVND (reference sequence). DNA for the CDR3: TGTGCCAGTAGTATTGGGAGTGGAGATCTTGAACAGCCCCAGCATTTT. This gives the protein CASSIGSGDLEQPQHF.

This clone came up once. This rearrangement joins TRBV7-6 to TRBJ2-1; 7 nucleotides agree with TRBD2. J was trimmed by 8 bases and V by 6 bases; bases with no gene match: 13. Germline CDR1 SGHVS, CDR2 FNYEAQ. There are 15 residues in the CDR3. In DNA form, the CDR3 reads TGTGCCAGCAGGTCTTACGGGGGGTTTCAGGATGAGCAGTTCTTC. Translated: CASRSYGGFQDEQFF.

The V and J genes are TRBV6-6 and TRBJ2-2; D gene uncertain. V lost 9 bases and J lost 2, with 7 bases in between. The V gene's germline CDR1 is MNHNY and CDR2 SVGAGI (reference sequence). The CDR3 is 12 residues long. In DNA form, the CDR3 reads TGTGCCAGTCAGGAAAACACCGGGGAGCTGTTTTTT. Protein: CASQENTGELFF.

V is TRBV6-5 and J is TRBJ2-7; TRBD1 matches at 8 bases. J was trimmed by 6 bases and V by 5 bases; bases with no gene match: 6. The CDR3 has 13 residues. Per the germline V gene, CDR1 is MNHEY and CDR2 is SVGAGI. The CDR3 coding sequence is TGTGCCAGCAGTCCATGGGGACAGGCCGAGCAGTACTTC. Its protein is CASSPWGQAEQYF.